This T cell receptor (beta chain) originates from a study of T cell responses to AZD1222 COVID-19 vaccine. Study conclusions and caveats: Spike-specific TCR breadth and depth went up after people got two AZD1222 doses. Unmutated regions of variants are reportedly targeted by nearly half of spike-specific TCRs.

On this clone: Its cognate antigen is unknown.

Produced via immunoSEQ multiplex PCR; TCRdb's table is partial and in-frame only. The table shows 150,000 to 200,000 clones, with around 90% occurring only once. This CDR3 comprises 16 residues. After removal of 2 bases from V and 7 bases from J, the junction contained 11 bases not matched to a gene. Germline-derived CDR1 and CDR2 are LNHDA and SQIVND (reference sequence). The sample here was peripheral blood, taken on day 0 of AZD1222 vaccination. The chain joins TRBV19 to TRBJ2-1, with TRBD2 matching over 7 bases. The sequence derives from an adult in good health. This chain's CDR3 is CASSISNSGMRNEQFF. In nucleotides, the CDR3 is TGTGCCAGTAGTATATCCAACAGCGGGATGCGGAATGAGCAGTTCTTC.